This T cell receptor (beta chain) was identified in a study of shared clonotypes between healthy human individuals. About the study: Donors had three CD4 naive, three CD4 memory, two CD8 naive and one CD8 memory plate apiece.

Germline V gene lookup returns CDR1 MDHEN and CDR2 SYDVKM. Trimming removed 1 base at V and 7 bases at J, with 8 bases between. This CDR3 is 13 amino acids long. Profiling relied on immunoSEQ multiplex PCR, and the TCRdb table lists in-frame clones only, not all of them. The sample contains about 650,000 clones, over 95% of which appear only once. Remarks on this clone: What it recognizes is unknown.

CD45RO-negative, CCR7-selected cells formed the naive CD8 fraction, which excluded terminally differentiated effector memory CD45RA+ cells. Study conclusions and caveats: With a handful of donors compared, 4.5% to 6.5% of naive CD4 clonotypes were shared.

The clonotype was recovered from a woman in her 30s in good health. This chain links TRBV28 with TRBJ1-3; unclear D gene. The sample was naive CD8+ T cells sorted from blood. CDR3 nucleotide sequence: TGTGCCAGCAGTTTATACCTGGGGAACACCATATATTTT. Amino acids: CASSLYLGNTIYF.